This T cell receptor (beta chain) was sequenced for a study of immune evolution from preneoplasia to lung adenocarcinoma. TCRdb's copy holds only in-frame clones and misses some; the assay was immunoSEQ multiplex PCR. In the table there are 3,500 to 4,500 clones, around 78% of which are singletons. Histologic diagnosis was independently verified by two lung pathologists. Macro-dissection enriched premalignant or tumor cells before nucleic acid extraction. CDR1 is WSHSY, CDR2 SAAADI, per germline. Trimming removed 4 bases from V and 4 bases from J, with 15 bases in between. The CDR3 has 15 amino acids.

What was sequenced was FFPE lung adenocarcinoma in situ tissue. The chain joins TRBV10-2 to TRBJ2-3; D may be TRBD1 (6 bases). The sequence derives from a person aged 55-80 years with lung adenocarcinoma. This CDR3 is CASSARQALADTQYF. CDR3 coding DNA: TGCGCCAGCAGTGCTCGACAGGCTTTGGCAGATACGCAGTATTTT.